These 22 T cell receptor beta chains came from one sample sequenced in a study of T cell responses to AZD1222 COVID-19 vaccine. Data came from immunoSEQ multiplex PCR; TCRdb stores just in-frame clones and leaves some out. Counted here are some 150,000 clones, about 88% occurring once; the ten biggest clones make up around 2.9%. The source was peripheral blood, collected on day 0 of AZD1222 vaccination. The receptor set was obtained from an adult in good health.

CDR3 in DNA: TGTGCCAGCAGCTCACACGCGGGGGTGAACACCGGGGAGCTGTTTTTT. Protein sequence: CASSSHAGVNTGELFF. This sequence joins TRBV5-4 and TRBJ2-2, with 7 nucleotides matching TRBD2. The CDR3 runs to 16 residues. The V gene's germline CDR1 is SGHNT and CDR2 YYREEE (reference sequence). V was clipped by 3 bases and J by 1 base; unmatched bases: 6.

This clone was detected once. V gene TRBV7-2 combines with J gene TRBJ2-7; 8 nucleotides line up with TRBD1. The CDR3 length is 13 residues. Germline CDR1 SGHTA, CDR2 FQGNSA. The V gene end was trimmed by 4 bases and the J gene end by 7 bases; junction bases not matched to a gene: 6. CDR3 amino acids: CASSSDRVGEQYF. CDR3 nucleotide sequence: TGTGCCAGCAGCTCGGACAGGGTAGGGGAGCAGTACTTC.

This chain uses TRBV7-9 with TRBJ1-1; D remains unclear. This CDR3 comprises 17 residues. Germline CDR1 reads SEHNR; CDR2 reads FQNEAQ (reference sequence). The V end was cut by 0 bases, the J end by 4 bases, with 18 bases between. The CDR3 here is CASSLAGPNLWGTEAFF. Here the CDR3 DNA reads TGTGCCAGCAGCTTAGCCGGGCCGAACTTATGGGGCACTGAAGCTTTCTTT.

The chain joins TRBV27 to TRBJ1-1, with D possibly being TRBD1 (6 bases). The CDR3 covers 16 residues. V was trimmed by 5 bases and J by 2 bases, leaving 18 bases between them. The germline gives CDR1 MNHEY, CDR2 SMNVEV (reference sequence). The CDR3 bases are TGTGCCAGCAGTCGCGGACAGAACGGGATAAACACTGAAGCTTTCTTT. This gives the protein CASSRGQNGINTEAFF.

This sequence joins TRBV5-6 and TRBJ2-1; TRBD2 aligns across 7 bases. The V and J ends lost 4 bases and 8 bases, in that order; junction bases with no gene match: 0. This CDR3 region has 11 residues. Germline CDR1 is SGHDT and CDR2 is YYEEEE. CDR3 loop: CASSREDEQFF. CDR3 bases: TGTGCCAGCAGCCGGGAGGATGAGCAGTTCTTC.

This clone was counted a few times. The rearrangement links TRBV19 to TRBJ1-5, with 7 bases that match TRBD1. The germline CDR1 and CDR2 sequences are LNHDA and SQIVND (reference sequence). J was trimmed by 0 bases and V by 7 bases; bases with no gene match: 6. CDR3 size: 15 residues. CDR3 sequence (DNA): TGTGCCAGTACCCTGACAGGGAATAGCAATCAGCCCCAGCATTTT. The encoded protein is CASTLTGNSNQPQHF. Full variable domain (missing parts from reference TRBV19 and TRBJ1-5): DGGITQSPKYLFRKEGQNVTLSCEQNLNHDAMYWYRQDPGQGLRLIYYSQIVNDFQKGDIAEGYSVSREKKESFPLTVTSAQKNPTAFYLCASTLTGNSNQPQHFGDGTRLSIL.

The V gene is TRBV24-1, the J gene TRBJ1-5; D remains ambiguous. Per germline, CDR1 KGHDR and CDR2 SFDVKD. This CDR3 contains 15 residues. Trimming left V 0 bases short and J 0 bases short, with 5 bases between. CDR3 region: CATSDLKFSNQPQHF. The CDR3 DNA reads TGTGCCACCAGTGATTTGAAATTTAGCAATCAGCCCCAGCATTTT.

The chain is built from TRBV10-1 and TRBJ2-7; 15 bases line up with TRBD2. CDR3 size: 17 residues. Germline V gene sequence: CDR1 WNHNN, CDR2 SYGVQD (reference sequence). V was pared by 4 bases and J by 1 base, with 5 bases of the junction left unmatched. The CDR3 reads CASSGAGLAGGSYEQYF. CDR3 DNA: TGCGCCAGCAGTGGGGCGGGACTAGCGGGGGGTTCCTACGAGCAGTACTTC.

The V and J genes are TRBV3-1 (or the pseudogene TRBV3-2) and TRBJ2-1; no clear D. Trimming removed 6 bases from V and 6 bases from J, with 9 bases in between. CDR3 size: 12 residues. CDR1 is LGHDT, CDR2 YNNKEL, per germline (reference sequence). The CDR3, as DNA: TGTGCCAGCAGTTCCCGAGGCAATGAGCAGTTCTTC. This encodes CASSSRGNEQFF.

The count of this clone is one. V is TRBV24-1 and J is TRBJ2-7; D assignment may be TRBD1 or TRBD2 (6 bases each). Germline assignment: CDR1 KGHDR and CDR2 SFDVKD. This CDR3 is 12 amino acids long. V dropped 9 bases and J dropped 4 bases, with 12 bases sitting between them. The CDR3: CATPQGGYEQYF. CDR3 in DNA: TGTGCCACCCCGCAAGGGGGGTACGAGCAGTACTTC.

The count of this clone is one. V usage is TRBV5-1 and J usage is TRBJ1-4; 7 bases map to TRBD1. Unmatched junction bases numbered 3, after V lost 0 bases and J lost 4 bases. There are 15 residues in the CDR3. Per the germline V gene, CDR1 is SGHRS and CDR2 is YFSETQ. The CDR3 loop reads CASSLEGQLNEKLFF. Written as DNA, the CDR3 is TGCGCCAGCAGCTTGGAGGGACAGCTTAATGAAAAACTGTTTTTT.

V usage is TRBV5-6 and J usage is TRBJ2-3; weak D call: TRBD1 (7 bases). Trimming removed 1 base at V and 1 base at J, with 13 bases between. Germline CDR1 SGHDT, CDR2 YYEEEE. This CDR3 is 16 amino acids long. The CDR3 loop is CASSLRDSGRTDTQYF. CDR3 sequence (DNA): TGTGCCAGCAGCTTGAGGGACAGCGGGCGCACAGATACGCAGTATTTT.

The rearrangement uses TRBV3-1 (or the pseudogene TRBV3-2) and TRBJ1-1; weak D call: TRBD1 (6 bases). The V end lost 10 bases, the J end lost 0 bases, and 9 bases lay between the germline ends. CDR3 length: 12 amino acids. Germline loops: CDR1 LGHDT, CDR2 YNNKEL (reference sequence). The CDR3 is CATGDVNTEAFF. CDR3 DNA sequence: TGTGCCACAGGGGACGTGAACACTGAAGCTTTCTTT.

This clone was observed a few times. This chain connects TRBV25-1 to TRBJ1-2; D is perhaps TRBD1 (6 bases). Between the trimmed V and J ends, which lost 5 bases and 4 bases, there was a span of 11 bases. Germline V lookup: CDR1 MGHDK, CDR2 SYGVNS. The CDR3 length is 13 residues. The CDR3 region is CASSRGGAYGYTF. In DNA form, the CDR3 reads TGTGCCAGCAGTCGAGGGGGGGCCTATGGCTACACCTTC.

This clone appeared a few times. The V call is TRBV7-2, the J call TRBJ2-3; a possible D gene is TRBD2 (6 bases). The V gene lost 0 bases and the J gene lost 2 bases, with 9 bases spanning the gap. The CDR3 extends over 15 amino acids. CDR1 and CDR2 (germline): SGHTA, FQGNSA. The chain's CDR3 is CASSLARLDTDTQYF. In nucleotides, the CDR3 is TGTGCCAGCAGCTTAGCGCGACTAGACACAGATACGCAGTATTTT.

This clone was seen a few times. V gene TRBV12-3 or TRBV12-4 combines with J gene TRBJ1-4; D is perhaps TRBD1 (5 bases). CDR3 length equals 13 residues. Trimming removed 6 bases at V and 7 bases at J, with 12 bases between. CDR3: CASSQGSSEKLFF. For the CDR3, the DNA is TGTGCCAGCAGCCAGGGTTCTAGTGAAAAACTGTTTTTT.

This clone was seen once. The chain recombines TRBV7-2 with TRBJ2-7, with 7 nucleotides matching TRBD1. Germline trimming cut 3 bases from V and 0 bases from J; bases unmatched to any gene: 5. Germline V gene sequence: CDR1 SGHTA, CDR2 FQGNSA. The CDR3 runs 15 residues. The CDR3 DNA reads TGTGCCAGCAGCTTTACCGGGACAGACTCCTACGAGCAGTACTTC. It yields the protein CASSFTGTDSYEQYF.

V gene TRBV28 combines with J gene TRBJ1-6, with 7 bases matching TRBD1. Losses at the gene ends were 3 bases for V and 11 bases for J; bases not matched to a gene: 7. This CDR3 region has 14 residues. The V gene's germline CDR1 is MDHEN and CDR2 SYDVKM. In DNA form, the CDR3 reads TGTGCCAGCAGTTTCCCGTCGACAGGGCCACCCCTCCACTTT. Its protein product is CASSFPSTGPPLHF.

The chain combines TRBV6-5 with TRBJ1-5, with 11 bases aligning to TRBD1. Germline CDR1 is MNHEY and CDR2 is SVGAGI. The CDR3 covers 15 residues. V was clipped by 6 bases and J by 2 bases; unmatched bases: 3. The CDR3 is CASSWTGGRNQPQHF. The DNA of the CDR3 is TGTGCCAGCAGCTGGACAGGGGGCCGCAATCAGCCCCAGCATTTT.

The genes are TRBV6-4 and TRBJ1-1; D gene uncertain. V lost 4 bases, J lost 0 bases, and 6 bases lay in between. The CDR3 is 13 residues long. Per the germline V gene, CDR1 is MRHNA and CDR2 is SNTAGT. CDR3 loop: CASSVVMNTEAFF. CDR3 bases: TGTGCCAGCAGTGTGGTGATGAACACTGAAGCTTTCTTT.

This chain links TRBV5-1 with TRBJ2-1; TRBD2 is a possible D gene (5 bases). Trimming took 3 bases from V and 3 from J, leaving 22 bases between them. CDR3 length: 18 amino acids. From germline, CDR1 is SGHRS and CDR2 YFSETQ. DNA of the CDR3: TGCGCCAGCAGCTCGGCTCCGGGCCAGGACTCGTTCTACAATGAGCAGTTCTTC. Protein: CASSSAPGQDSFYNEQFF.

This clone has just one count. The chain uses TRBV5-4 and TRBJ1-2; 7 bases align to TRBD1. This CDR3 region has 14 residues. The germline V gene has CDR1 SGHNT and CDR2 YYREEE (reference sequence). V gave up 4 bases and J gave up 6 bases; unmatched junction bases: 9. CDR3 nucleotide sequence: TGTGCCAGCAGCGCTACAGGGGTTGAGGATGGCTACACCTTC. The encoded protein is CASSATGVEDGYTF.